This T cell receptor beta chain stems from a study of T cells after yellow fever vaccination. TCRdb reprocessed the 5' RACE reads with MiXCR, giving one entry per CDR3 protein. The table includes under 70,000 distinct CDR3 sequences, around 7% detected once. The CDR3 spans 14 residues. Trimming removed 2 bases from V and 5 bases from J, with 12 bases in between. Germline lookup yields CDR1 MNHEY and CDR2 SMNVEV (reference sequence). This clonotype was counted a few times. The source material was CD8+ T cells sorted from PBMCs, sampled on the day of the first yellow fever vaccination. The TCR sequence derives from a young man who received the YFV17D yellow fever vaccine. The chain is built from TRBV27 and TRBJ2-5; possibly TRBD1 or TRBD2 for D (5 bases each). The CDR3 loop reads CASSLGGPVETQYF. In DNA, the CDR3 is TGTGCCAGCAGTTTAGGGGGACCGGTGGAGACCCAGTACTTC.